This is a list of T cell receptor beta chains from one sample in a study of blood T cell repertoires in COVID-19. Using immunoSEQ multiplex PCR, the repertoire was profiled, and TCRdb retains in-frame clones only, with some absent. Altogether tens of thousands of clones are present, over 70% being singletons, with the ten largest covering approximately 2.5%. The source material was peripheral blood. All receptors derive from a man older than 75 with active or convalescent COVID-19. The CDR3 runs from the conserved cysteine through the conserved F or W. Fields, in order: D gene, J gene, V gene, clone size, CDR3 DNA, CDR3 protein. D genes are given only for firm matches. The listing skips clone size in some rows; elsewhere it reads once, few, many or a size class.

>TRBD2|TRBJ2-2|TRBV11-2|.
TGTGCCAGCAGCTTAACCGGGACTAGCGTCACCGGGGAGCTGTTTTTT
CASSLTGTSVTGELFF
>.|TRBJ2-2|TRBV3-1/TRBV3-2|.
TGTGCCAGCAGCCAAGGAAGGGGAGGCACCGGGGAGCTGTTTTTT
CASSQGRGGTGELFF
>TRBD2|TRBJ2-7|TRBV4-3|.
TGCGCCAGCAGCCCCGGACTAGCGCGCTACGAGCAGTACTTC
CASSPGLARYEQYF
>TRBD1|TRBJ1-5|TRBV29-1|.
TGCAGCGTTGGTACAGGGGCGAGCAATCAGCCCCAGCATTTT
CSVGTGASNQPQHF
>.|TRBJ1-1|TRBV4-1|.
TGCGCCAGCAGCCAAGTTCCTTTGAGGACAGTGAACACTGAAGCTTTCTTT
CASSQVPLRTVNTEAFF
>TRBD1|TRBJ1-1|TRBV6-5|once
TGTGCCAGCATCTCAGGGGGCACTGAAGCTTTCTTT
CASISGGTEAFF
>TRBD1|TRBJ1-1|TRBV28|once
TGTGCCAGCAGCCTCCCGGGGACAGAGAACACTGAAGCTTTCTTT
CASSLPGTENTEAFF
>.|TRBJ1-4|TRBV7-2|.
TGTGCCAGCAGCTTAGCGCTCACAGCTAATGAAAAACTGTTTTTT
CASSLALTANEKLFF
>TRBD1|TRBJ2-5|TRBV11-1|.
TGTGCCAGCAGCCGCCGGGACAGGGTAGGAGAGACCCAGTACTTC
CASSRRDRVGETQYF
>.|TRBJ2-2|TRBV7-9|.
TGTGCCAGCAGCCCCTCGACCGGGGAGCTGTTTTTT
CASSPSTGELFF
>.|TRBJ1-5|TRBV19|.
TGTGCCAGTAGTATAGCAGGGGTTCAGCCCCAGCATTTT
CASSIAGVQPQHF
>TRBD2|TRBJ2-6|TRBV9|.
TGTGCCAGCAGCTTTTGGCGGGGGAGCTCTGGGGCCAACGTCCTGACTTTC
CASSFWRGSSGANVLTF
>.|TRBJ1-2|TRBV6-2/TRBV6-3|few
TGTGCCAGCAGTTACCCCAGGGGTGGAAACTATGGCTACACCTTC
CASSYPRGGNYGYTF
>.|TRBJ1-1|TRBV18|.
TGTGCCAGCTCACCCCAAACAGGGAACACTGAAGCTTTCTTT
CASSPQTGNTEAFF
>.|TRBJ1-1|TRBV6-6|.
TGTGCCAGCAGAGTAGAGGGGGTTACTGAAGCTTTCTTT
CASRVEGVTEAFF
>.|TRBJ1-1|TRBV6-6|.
TGTGCCAGCAACGCGGTAGACACTGAAGCTTTCTTT
CASNAVDTEAFF
>TRBD1|TRBJ2-1|TRBV5-1|few
TGCGCCAGCAGTTTAATCGGGACAGGGTACAATGAGCAGTTCTTC
CASSLIGTGYNEQFF
>.|TRBJ1-2|TRBV5-8|.
TGTGCCAGCAGCCCGACAGCCTTCAACTATGGCTACACCTTC
CASSPTAFNYGYTF
>TRBD2|TRBJ2-7|TRBV27|.
TGTGCCAGCAACATACTAGCGGGAGGGCCATTCTCCTACGAGCAGTACTTC
CASNILAGGPFSYEQYF
>TRBD1|TRBJ1-4|TRBV13|.
TGTGCCAGCAGCTTAGGTCAGGGGGCGCAGGAAAAACTGTTTTTT
CASSLGQGAQEKLFF
>.|TRBJ2-3|TRBV6-5|.
TGTGCCAGCAGTTACTCACAGGACTACACAGATACGCAGTATTTT
CASSYSQDYTDTQYF
>.|TRBJ2-2|TRBV6-5|.
TGTGCCAGCAAGAGATGGAGAGAGAACACCGGGGAGCTGTTTTTT
CASKRWRENTGELFF
>TRBD2|TRBJ2-5|TRBV9|.
TGTGCCAGCAGCGTAGTTCCGACTAGCGGCCAAGAGACCCAGTACTTC
CASSVVPTSGQETQYF
>TRBD1|TRBJ1-4|TRBV19|.
TGTGCCAGTAGTAGAAACAGGGGGAATAATGAAAAACTGTTTTTT
CASSRNRGNNEKLFF
>.|TRBJ1-5|TRBV3-1/TRBV3-2|.
TGTGCCAGCAGCCAAGGAGGGAATCAGCCCCAGCATTTT
CASSQGGNQPQHF
>.|TRBJ2-6|TRBV7-6|.
TGTGCCAGCAGCCCACGGGATACGACTAGGAGTGGGGCCAACGTCCTGACTTTC
CASSPRDTTRSGANVLTF
>TRBD2|TRBJ2-2|TRBV7-2|once
TGTGCCAGCAGCTTAGAGGGAAGCGGGAGGGCCGGGGAGCTGTTTTTT
CASSLEGSGRAGELFF
>.|TRBJ2-7|TRBV5-5|.
TGTGCCAGCAGCGTGTTATCCGAGCAGTACTTC
CASSVLSEQYF
>.|TRBJ1-5|TRBV19|.
TGTGCCAGTAGTATAGAGCCAGGTTATAGCAATCAGCCCCAGCATTTT
CASSIEPGYSNQPQHF
>.|TRBJ1-1|TRBV7-2|.
TGTGCCAGCAGCGCACAGGGAACTGAAGCTTTCTTT
CASSAQGTEAFF
>TRBD1|TRBJ1-3|TRBV7-2|.
TGTGCCAGCAGCTTATTTCCCCTGGGACAGGGAAGGAACACCATATATTTT
CASSLFPLGQGRNTIYF
>TRBD1|TRBJ1-5|TRBV4-1|.
TGCGCCAGCAGCCTTGGACAGGGAAACAATCAGCCCCAGCATTTT
CASSLGQGNNQPQHF
>.|TRBJ2-5|TRBV28|.
TGTGCCAGTAAGACAGGATACGGGGAGACCCAGTACTTC
CASKTGYGETQYF
>.|TRBJ2-4|TRBV24-1|.
TGTGCCACCAGTGATTTGCGGGACATCCAGGTGGCCAAAAACATTCAGTACTTC
CATSDLRDIQVAKNIQYF
>TRBD2|TRBJ2-1|TRBV7-9|once
TGTGCCAGCAGCGAGGGACTAGCGGGAGGGCTTCGGCGTTTCTTC
CASSEGLAGGLRRFF
>.|TRBJ2-7|TRBV27|.
TGTGCCAGCATCTCGCGGGGCCTCAGGGGGTACGAGCAGTACTTC
CASISRGLRGYEQYF
>TRBD1|TRBJ1-4|TRBV5-1|.
TGCGCCAGCAGCTTGGGGGACAGGGTCGGCGAAAAACTGTTTTTT
CASSLGDRVGEKLFF
>TRBD1|TRBJ2-6|TRBV5-1|.
TGCGCCAGCAGCTTGGGTGGGACAGGGGGCTCTGGGGCCAACGTCCTGACTTTC
CASSLGGTGGSGANVLTF
>.|TRBJ2-5|TRBV13|.
TGTGCCAGCAGCTATGACAGAACAGAGACCCAGTACTTC
CASSYDRTETQYF
>TRBD1|TRBJ2-7|TRBV13|.
TGTGCCAGCAGGTCGAGACGGGACAGTTCCTACGAGCAGTACTTC
CASRSRRDSSYEQYF
>TRBD1|TRBJ1-1|TRBV5-4|.
TGTGCCAGCAGGCGGACAGGGGGCACTGAAGCTTTCTTT
CASRRTGGTEAFF
>.|TRBJ2-7|TRBV27|.
TGTGCCAGCAGTTATGGCCGGGACTGGAACTCCTACGAGCAGTACTTC
CASSYGRDWNSYEQYF